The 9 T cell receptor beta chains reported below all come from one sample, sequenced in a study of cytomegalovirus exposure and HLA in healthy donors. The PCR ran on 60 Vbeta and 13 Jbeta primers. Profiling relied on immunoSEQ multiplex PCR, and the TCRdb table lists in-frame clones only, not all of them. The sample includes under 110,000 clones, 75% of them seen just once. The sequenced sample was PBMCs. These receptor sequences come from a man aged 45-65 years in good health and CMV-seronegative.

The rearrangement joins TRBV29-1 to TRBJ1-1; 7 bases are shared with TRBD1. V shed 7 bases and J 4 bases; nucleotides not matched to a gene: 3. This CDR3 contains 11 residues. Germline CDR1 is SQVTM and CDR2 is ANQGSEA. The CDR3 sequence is CSATGTTEAFF. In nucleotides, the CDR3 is TGCAGCGCGACAGGGACCACTGAAGCTTTCTTT.

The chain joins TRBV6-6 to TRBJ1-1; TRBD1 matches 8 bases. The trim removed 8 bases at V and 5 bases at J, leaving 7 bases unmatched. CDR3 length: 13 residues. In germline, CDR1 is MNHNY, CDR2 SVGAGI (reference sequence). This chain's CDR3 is CASGDRGGTEAFF. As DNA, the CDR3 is TGTGCCAGCGGAGACAGGGGTGGGACTGAAGCTTTCTTT.

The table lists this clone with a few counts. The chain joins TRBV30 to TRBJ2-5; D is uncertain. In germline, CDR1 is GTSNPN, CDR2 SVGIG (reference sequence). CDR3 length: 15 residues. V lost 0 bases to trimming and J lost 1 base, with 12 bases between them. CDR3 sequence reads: CAWSVRLSGQETQYF. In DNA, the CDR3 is TGTGCCTGGAGTGTACGACTCTCGGGCCAAGAGACCCAGTACTTC.

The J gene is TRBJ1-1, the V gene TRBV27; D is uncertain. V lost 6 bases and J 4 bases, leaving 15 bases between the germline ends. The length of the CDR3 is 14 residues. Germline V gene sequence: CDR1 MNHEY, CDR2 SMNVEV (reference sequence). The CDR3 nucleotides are TGTGCCAGCAGCCCTAGGAGGGAGGGCACTGAAGCTTTCTTT. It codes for CASSPRREGTEAFF.

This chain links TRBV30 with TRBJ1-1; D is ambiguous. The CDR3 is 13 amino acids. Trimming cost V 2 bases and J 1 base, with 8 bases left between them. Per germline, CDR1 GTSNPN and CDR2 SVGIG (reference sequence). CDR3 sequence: CAWSTHSNTEAFF. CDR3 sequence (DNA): TGTGCCTGGAGTACTCATTCGAACACTGAAGCTTTCTTT.

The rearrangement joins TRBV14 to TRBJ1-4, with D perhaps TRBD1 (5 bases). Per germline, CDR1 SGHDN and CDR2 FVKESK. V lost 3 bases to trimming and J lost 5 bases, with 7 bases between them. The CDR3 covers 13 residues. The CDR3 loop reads CASSHDRNEKLFF. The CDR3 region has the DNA TGTGCCAGCAGCCACGACAGAAATGAAAAACTGTTTTTT.

Here the CDR3 DNA reads TGTGCCACCCAGGGCAGATCCTACGAGCAGTACTTC. It translates to CATQGRSYEQYF. The chain employs TRBV27 and TRBJ2-7; weak D call: TRBD1 (5 bases). The CDR3 totals 12 residues. V was shortened by 10 bases and J by 1 base, with 11 bases between the two germline ends. Germline loops: CDR1 MNHEY, CDR2 SMNVEV (reference sequence).

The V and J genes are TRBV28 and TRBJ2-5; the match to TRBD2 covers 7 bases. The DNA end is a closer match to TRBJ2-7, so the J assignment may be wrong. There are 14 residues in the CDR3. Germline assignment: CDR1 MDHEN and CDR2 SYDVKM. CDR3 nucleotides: TGTGCCAGCAGAGGACACGGGAGGACCCACGAGCAGTACTTC. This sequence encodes CASRGHGRTHEQYF.

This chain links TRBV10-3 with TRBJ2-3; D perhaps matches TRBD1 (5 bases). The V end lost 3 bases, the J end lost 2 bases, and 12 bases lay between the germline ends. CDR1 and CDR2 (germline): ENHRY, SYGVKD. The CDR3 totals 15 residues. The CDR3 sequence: CAISEREGATDTQYF. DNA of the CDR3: TGTGCCATCAGTGAAAGGGAAGGGGCCACAGATACGCAGTATTTT.